The 32 T cell receptor beta chains given below trace back to one sample, sequenced in a study of T cell responses to AZD1222 COVID-19 vaccine. Produced via immunoSEQ multiplex PCR; TCRdb's table is partial and in-frame only. The repertoire includes 90,000 or so clones, around nine tenths of them detected once, and 2% to 2.5% sits in the top ten. This specimen consisted of peripheral blood, obtained on day 0 of AZD1222 vaccination. The receptors stem from an adult in good health.

V gene TRBV6-5 combines with J gene TRBJ1-1, with D unresolved. Germline lookup yields CDR1 MNHEY and CDR2 SVGAGI. Trimming stripped 2 bases from V and 0 bases from J, with 7 bases between. This CDR3 region has 14 residues. CDR3 bases: TGTGCCAGCAGTTACAGTCAACTGAACACTGAAGCTTTCTTT. The encoded protein is CASSYSQLNTEAFF.

V usage is TRBV19 and J usage is TRBJ1-1; no definite D call. The ends were cut back, 3 bases at V and 7 bases at J, with 9 bases in the middle. Germline CDR1 LNHDA, CDR2 SQIVND (reference sequence). This CDR3 has 12 amino acids. The CDR3 reads CASSIPPGEAFF. CDR3 nucleotides: TGTGCCAGTAGTATCCCTCCGGGTGAAGCTTTCTTT.

The V gene is TRBV4-1, the J gene TRBJ2-1; either TRBD1 or TRBD2 may fit D (6 bases each). V was trimmed by 0 bases and J by 4 bases, leaving 13 bases between them. The CDR3 runs to 16 residues. Germline V CDR1 and CDR2: MGHRA, YSYEKL. CDR3 nucleotides: TGCGCCAGCAGCCAAGAGCGGGACATGGGATACAATGAGCAGTTCTTC. Amino acids: CASSQERDMGYNEQFF.

V is TRBV5-1 and J is TRBJ1-4, with 8 bases that match TRBD1. The ends lost 4 bases at V and 8 bases at J; junction bases unmatched: 7. Germline loops: CDR1 SGHRS, CDR2 YFSETQ. The CDR3 totals 14 residues. The CDR3 nucleotides read TGCGCCAGCAGCGACAGACAGGGGAACGAAAAACTGTTTTTT. This sequence encodes CASSDRQGNEKLFF.

V is TRBV2 and J is TRBJ1-2; D is uncertain. The CDR3 consists of 14 residues. The germline V gene has CDR1 SNHLY and CDR2 FYNNEI. Trimming pared 4 bases from V and 2 bases from J, leaving 11 bases between. Here the CDR3 DNA reads TGTGCCAGCAGTGCAACAGCACAAAACTATGGCTACACCTTC. Its protein is CASSATAQNYGYTF.

V gene TRBV4-3 combines with J gene TRBJ2-7; the D gene is possibly TRBD2 (7 bases). CDR1 and CDR2 (germline): LGHNA, YSLEER. The V gene lost 1 base and the J gene lost 2 bases, with 12 bases spanning the gap. This CDR3 is built from 15 residues. The CDR3 DNA is TGCGCCAGCAGCCAAGTAGGGGGGGCCACCTACGAGCAGTACTTC. This gives the protein CASSQVGGATYEQYF.

The V and J genes are TRBV11-2 and TRBJ1-6, with D unresolved. This CDR3 has 16 amino acids. V gave up 5 bases and J gave up 4 bases, with 15 bases separating them. Germline values: CDR1 SGHAT, CDR2 FQNNGV. CDR3: CASSTRSHIYNSPLHF. Written as DNA, the CDR3 is TGTGCCAGCAGCACCCGATCCCATATATATAATTCACCCCTCCACTTT.

The chain recombines TRBV7-2 with TRBJ2-3, with 14 bases matching TRBD2. From germline, CDR1 is SGHTA and CDR2 FQGNSA. The CDR3 is made up of 17 amino acids. Germline trimming cut 5 bases from V and 2 bases from J; bases unmatched to any gene: 6. The CDR3 region has the DNA TGTGCCAGCAGCCAGGGGACTAGCGGGGGCCACACAGATACGCAGTATTTT. It translates to CASSQGTSGGHTDTQYF.

CDR3 sequence (DNA): TGTGCCAGTACCCCAATGGTAGCGGGCTCGAATGAGCAGTTCTTC. It translates to CASTPMVAGSNEQFF. V and J are TRBV19 and TRBJ2-1; 7 nucleotides match TRBD2. Germline assignment: CDR1 LNHDA and CDR2 SQIVND (reference sequence). This CDR3 spans 15 amino acids. Trimming cost V 7 bases and J 7 bases; bases outside gene matches: 13.

This clone was recorded once. For the CDR3, the DNA is TGTGCCAGCAGCCAAGAGCCAGGGGCGCACTATGGCTACACCTTC. It yields the protein CASSQEPGAHYGYTF. This chain links TRBV3-1 (or the pseudogene TRBV3-2) with TRBJ1-2; a weak D match, TRBD1 (6 bases). CDR1 is LGHDT and CDR2 is YNNKEL in the germline V gene (reference sequence). V dropped 0 bases and J dropped 3 bases, with 11 bases sitting between them. This CDR3 has 15 amino acids.

The rearrangement links TRBV6-6 to TRBJ1-1; D possibly corresponds to TRBD1 (5 bases). CDR3 size: 13 residues. Trimming left V 4 bases short and J 11 bases short, with 17 bases between. Germline CDR1 is MNHNY and CDR2 is SVGAGI (reference sequence). CDR3 bases: TGTGCCAGCAGTTCACCGACAGCCCTGAAGGCTTTCTTT. Residues: CASSSPTALKAFF.

This chain connects TRBV5-1 to TRBJ1-4, with D tentatively TRBD1 (6 bases). Trimming removed 1 base from V and 7 bases from J, with 14 bases in between. The germline gives CDR1 SGHRS, CDR2 YFSETQ. This CDR3 comprises 15 residues. The CDR3 nucleotides are TGCGCCAGCAGCTTGACTCAGGGGACATCTGAAAAACTGTTTTTT. Its translation is CASSLTQGTSEKLFF.

The chain combines TRBV15 with TRBJ2-7; 7 bases line up with TRBD1. This CDR3 is 13 amino acids long. Per germline, CDR1 LNHNV and CDR2 YYDKDF (reference sequence). Trimming took 5 bases from V and 4 from J; bases not matched to a gene: 5. The CDR3 nucleotides are TGTGCCACCAGCGGGGACAGAACATACGAGCAGTACTTC. The encoded protein is CATSGDRTYEQYF.

V usage is TRBV7-9 and J usage is TRBJ1-4, with D perhaps matching TRBD1 (5 bases). The germline V gene encodes CDR1 SEHNR and CDR2 FQNEAQ (reference sequence). The CDR3 spans 16 residues. V dropped 2 bases and J dropped 3 bases, with 13 bases sitting between them. The CDR3 loop is CASSLRGALANEKLFF. Written as DNA, the CDR3 is TGTGCCAGCAGCTTACGAGGGGCTCTAGCTAATGAAAAACTGTTTTTT.

V gene TRBV28 combines with J gene TRBJ1-2; D gene uncertain. V lost 4 bases, J lost 1 base, and 4 bases lay in between. Germline CDR1 and CDR2: MDHEN and SYDVKM. The CDR3 loop spans 12 amino acids. CDR3 sequence (DNA): TGTGCCAGCAGTTCCAGTAACTATGGCTACACCTTC. It encodes CASSSSNYGYTF.

The V gene is TRBV27, the J gene TRBJ2-1, with TRBD2 identical over 7 bases. J was trimmed by 0 bases and V by 4 bases; bases with no gene match: 9. CDR3 length: 17 residues. CDR1 and CDR2 from the germline V gene are MNHEY and SMNVEV (reference sequence). CDR3 amino acids: CASSWGTGGSSYNEQFF. The CDR3 DNA reads TGTGCCAGCAGTTGGGGAACGGGAGGTTCCTCCTACAATGAGCAGTTCTTC.

The chain employs TRBV13 and TRBJ2-2; a weak D match, TRBD2 (5 bases). CDR3 size: 15 residues. The V end lost 1 base, the J end lost 4 bases, and 10 bases lay between the germline ends. Germline loops: CDR1 PRHDT, CDR2 FYEKMQ (reference sequence). This CDR3 is CASSLERSGTGELFF. The CDR3 nucleotides are TGTGCCAGCAGCTTAGAAAGGAGCGGCACCGGGGAGCTGTTTTTT.

Notes on this clone: Distinct nucleotide sequences in the sample also encode this CDR3. This chain joins TRBV10-3 and TRBJ1-1; 8 nucleotides agree with TRBD1. The junction had 5 bases not matched to a gene; V was cut back by 7 bases and J by 1 base. CDR1 ENHRY and CDR2 SYGVKD come from the germline V gene. CDR3 length equals 14 residues. The DNA for the CDR3 is TGTGCCATCACTCGGGACAGGACGAACACTGAAGCTTTCTTT. Protein: CAITRDRTNTEAFF.

V gene TRBV10-3 combines with J gene TRBJ2-7; the D gene is possibly TRBD1 (6 bases). The V gene's germline CDR1 is ENHRY and CDR2 SYGVKD. This CDR3 contains 12 residues. With 6 bases removed from V and 3 bases from J, the gap between germline ends came to 9 bases. The DNA of the CDR3 is TGTGCCATCAGGGGGGCGGACTACGAGCAGTACTTC. Amino acid sequence: CAIRGADYEQYF.

The CDR3 sequence is CASNLGWEIADEQYF. The CDR3 bases are TGTGCCAGCAACCTAGGGTGGGAGATAGCTGACGAGCAGTACTTC. The chain combines TRBV7-9 with TRBJ2-7, with D possibly being TRBD2 (5 bases). This CDR3 has 15 amino acids. Germline-derived CDR1 and CDR2 are SEHNR and FQNEAQ (reference sequence). The germline V and J ends were trimmed by 7 bases and 5 bases, with 21 bases remaining between them. Full variable domain (remainder filled in from reference TRBV7-9 and TRBJ2-7): DTGVSQNPRHKITKRGQNVTFRCDPISEHNRLYWYRQTLGQGPEFLTYFQNEAQLEKSRLLSDRFSAERPKGSFSTLEIQRTEQGDSAMYLCASNLGWEIADEQYFGPGTRLTVT.

This chain connects TRBV18 to TRBJ2-1; D is unclear. The CDR3 has 12 residues. CDR1 is KGHSH, CDR2 LQKENI, per germline. V was cut by 6 bases and J by 0 bases, with 3 bases left in between. The CDR3 region has the DNA TGTGCCAGCTCCCCCTCCTACAATGAGCAGTTCTTC. Protein: CASSPSYNEQFF.

The genes are TRBV18 and TRBJ2-1, with 7 bases that match TRBD2. Germline CDR1 reads KGHSH; CDR2 reads LQKENI. The CDR3 covers 14 residues. V dropped 5 bases and J dropped 5; count of bases not matched to a gene: 6. The CDR3: CASSSAGVDNEQFF. Here the CDR3 DNA reads TGTGCCAGCTCAAGTGCGGGGGTTGACAATGAGCAGTTCTTC.

V and J are TRBV12-3 or TRBV12-4 and TRBJ1-3; no clear D gene. V lost 6 bases, J lost 0 bases, and 3 bases lay in between. This CDR3 is 12 amino acids long. The DNA for the CDR3 is TGTGCCAGCAGCCACTCTGGAAACACCATATATTTT. Protein sequence: CASSHSGNTIYF.

V usage is TRBV3-1 (or the pseudogene TRBV3-2) and J usage is TRBJ2-3; 10 nucleotides align to TRBD1. In germline, CDR1 is LGHDT, CDR2 YNNKEL (reference sequence). Trimming removed 4 bases from V and 4 bases from J; junction bases left unmatched: 2. CDR3 length equals 14 residues. The chain's CDR3 is CASSRGQGADTQYF. In DNA, the CDR3 is TGTGCCAGCAGCCGCGGACAGGGGGCAGATACGCAGTATTTT.

This clone has just one count. This chain links TRBV29-1 with TRBJ1-5; D gene uncertain. Trimming shortened V by 2 bases and J by 0 bases, and 11 bases separated the two germline ends. The CDR3 consists of 15 residues. The germline CDR1 and CDR2 sequences are SQVTM and ANQGSEA. The CDR3, as DNA: TGCAGCGTTGAAACGGTCAGAGATAGCAATCAGCCCCAGCATTTT. As protein: CSVETVRDSNQPQHF.

This chain joins TRBV11-2 and TRBJ2-2; a weak D match, TRBD1 (5 bases). The CDR3 spans 17 residues. Looked up from germline, CDR1 is SGHAT and CDR2 is FQNNGV. Deletions cut 0 bases from V and 4 bases from J, with 15 bases between. The CDR3 is CASSLDLARGSTGELFF. The CDR3 DNA sequence: TGTGCCAGCAGCTTAGATTTAGCTAGGGGATCCACCGGGGAGCTGTTTTTT.

The CDR3 DNA reads as TGTGCCAGTAGGACCCAGGGATACACCGGGGAGCTGTTTTTT. Protein: CASRTQGYTGELFF. This chain links TRBV19 with TRBJ2-2; TRBD1 might be the D (5 bases). Trimming took off 6 bases at V and 3 bases at J, with 11 bases between the two ends. CDR1 and CDR2 (germline): LNHDA, SQIVND (reference sequence). The CDR3 spans 14 residues.

This rearrangement joins TRBV30 to TRBJ1-4; D perhaps matches TRBD1 (6 bases). V was cut by 3 bases and J by 4 bases, with 15 bases left in between. The CDR3 runs 15 residues. Germline CDR1 reads GTSNPN; CDR2 reads SVGIG (reference sequence). CDR3 amino acids: CAWSRTGMGNEKLFF. Here the CDR3 DNA reads TGTGCCTGGAGCAGAACAGGGATGGGTAATGAAAAACTGTTTTTT.

V is TRBV6-5 and J is TRBJ2-2; TRBD2 is a possible D gene (7 bases). Germline values: CDR1 MNHEY, CDR2 SVGAGI. The CDR3 is 13 amino acids. Trimming took 7 bases from V and 3 from J, leaving 9 bases between them. CDR3 in amino acids: CASKGGDTGELFF. CDR3 nucleotide sequence: TGTGCCAGCAAGGGGGGGGACACCGGGGAGCTGTTTTTT.

This clone was seen a handful of times. The rearrangement links TRBV19 to TRBJ1-5; 8 bases align to TRBD1. The V gene end was trimmed by 5 bases and the J gene end by 6 bases; junction bases not matched to a gene: 9. The CDR3 loop spans 15 amino acids. From germline, CDR1 is LNHDA and CDR2 SQIVND (reference sequence). In DNA, the CDR3 is TGTGCCAGTAGTTTCGACAGGGGATTAACTCAGCCCCAGCATTTT. Translated: CASSFDRGLTQPQHF.

The chain carries TRBV18 and TRBJ2-1; perhaps TRBD2 as D (5 bases). This CDR3 spans 12 amino acids. CDR1 and CDR2 (germline): KGHSH, LQKENI. The V end lost 3 bases, the J end lost 7 bases, and 7 bases lay between the germline ends. The CDR3 loop is CASSPWENEQFF. CDR3 in DNA: TGTGCCAGCTCACCCTGGGAGAATGAGCAGTTCTTC.

This chain uses TRBV18 with TRBJ2-1; 9 positions agree with TRBD1. The CDR3 totals 13 residues. The V and J ends lost 6 bases and 8 bases, in that order; junction bases with no gene match: 5. CDR1 is KGHSH and CDR2 is LQKENI in the germline V gene. CDR3 in amino acids: CASSPTGGDEQFF. CDR3 coding DNA: TGTGCCAGCTCCCCTACAGGGGGCGATGAGCAGTTCTTC.